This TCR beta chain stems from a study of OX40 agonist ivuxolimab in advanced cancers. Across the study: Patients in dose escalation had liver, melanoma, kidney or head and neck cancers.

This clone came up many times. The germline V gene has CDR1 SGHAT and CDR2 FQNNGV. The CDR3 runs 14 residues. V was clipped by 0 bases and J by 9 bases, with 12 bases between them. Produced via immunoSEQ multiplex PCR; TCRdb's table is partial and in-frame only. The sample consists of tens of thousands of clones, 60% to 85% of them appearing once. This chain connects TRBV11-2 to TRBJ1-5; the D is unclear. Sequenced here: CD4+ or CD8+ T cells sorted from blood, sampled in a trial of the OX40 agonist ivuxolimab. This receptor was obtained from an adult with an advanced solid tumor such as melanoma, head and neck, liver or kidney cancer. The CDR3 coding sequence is TGTGCCAGCAGCTTAGATCTCACCCTCGGGCCCCAGCATTTT. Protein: CASSLDLTLGPQHF. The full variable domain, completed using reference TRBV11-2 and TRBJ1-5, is EAGVAQSPRYKIIEKRQSVAFWCNPISGHATLYWYQQILGQGPKLLIQFQNNGVVDDSQLPKDRFSAERLKGVDSTLKIQPAKLEDSAVYLCASSLDLTLGPQHFGDGTRLSIL.